The present entry profiles one TCR beta chain with its context. The data stem from a study of T cell changes during pregnancy in multiple sclerosis. This CDR3 contains 17 residues. Germline values: CDR1 SEHNR, CDR2 FQNEAQ (reference sequence). The ends lost 5 bases at V and 5 bases at J; junction bases unmatched: 12. Measured with immunoSEQ multiplex PCR; TCRdb has only the in-frame clones, and not every one. Among some 44,000 clones listed, around 90% were seen once. J is TRBJ2-1 and V is TRBV7-9; 10 positions agree with TRBD2. The sequenced sample was CD4+ T cells from peripheral blood mononuclear cells, obtained in the second trimester of pregnancy. This TCR derives from a female donor with multiple sclerosis, enrolled in a pregnancy study. DNA for the CDR3: TGTGCCAGCAGCGATGGCGCCCTAGCGGGAGCGGACAATGAGCAGTTCTTC. It translates to CASSDGALAGADNEQFF.